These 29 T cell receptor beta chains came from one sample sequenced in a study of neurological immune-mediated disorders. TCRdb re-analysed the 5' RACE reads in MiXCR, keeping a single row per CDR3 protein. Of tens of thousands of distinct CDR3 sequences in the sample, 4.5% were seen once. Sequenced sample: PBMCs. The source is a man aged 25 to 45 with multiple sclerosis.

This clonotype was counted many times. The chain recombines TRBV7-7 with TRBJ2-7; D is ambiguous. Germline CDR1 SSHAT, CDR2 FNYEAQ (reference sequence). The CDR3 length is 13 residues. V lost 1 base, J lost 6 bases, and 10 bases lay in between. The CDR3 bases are TGTGCCAGCAGCTTAGGCGGTTTTGGCGAGCAGTACTTC. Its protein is CASSLGGFGEQYF.

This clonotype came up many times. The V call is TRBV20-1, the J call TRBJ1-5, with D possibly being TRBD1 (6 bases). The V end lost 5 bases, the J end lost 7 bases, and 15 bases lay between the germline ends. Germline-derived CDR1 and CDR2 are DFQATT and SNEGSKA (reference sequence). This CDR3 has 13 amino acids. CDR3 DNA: TGCAGTGCTCAGGGACATCAGGGGCAGCCCCAGCATTTT. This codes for CSAQGHQGQPQHF.

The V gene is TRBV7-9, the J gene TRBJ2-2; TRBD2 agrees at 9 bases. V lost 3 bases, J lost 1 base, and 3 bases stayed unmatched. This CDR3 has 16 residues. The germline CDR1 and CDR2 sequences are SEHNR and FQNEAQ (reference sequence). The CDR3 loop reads CASSFPSGVNTGELFF. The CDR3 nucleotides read TGTGCCAGCAGCTTCCCTAGCGGGGTGAACACCGGGGAGCTGTTTTTT.

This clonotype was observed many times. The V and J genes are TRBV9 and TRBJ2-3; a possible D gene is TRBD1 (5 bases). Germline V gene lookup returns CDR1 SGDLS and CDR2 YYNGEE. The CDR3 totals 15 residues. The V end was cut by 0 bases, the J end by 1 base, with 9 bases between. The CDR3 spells CASSVEGAGTDTQYF. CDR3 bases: TGTGCCAGCAGCGTAGAAGGGGCCGGCACAGATACGCAGTATTTT.

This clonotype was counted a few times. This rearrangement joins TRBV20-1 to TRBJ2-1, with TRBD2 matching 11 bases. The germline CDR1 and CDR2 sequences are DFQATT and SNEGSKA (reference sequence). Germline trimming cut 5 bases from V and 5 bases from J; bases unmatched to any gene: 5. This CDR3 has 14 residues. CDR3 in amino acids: CSAQTSGGHNEQFF. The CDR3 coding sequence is TGCAGTGCTCAAACTAGCGGGGGCCACAATGAGCAGTTCTTC.

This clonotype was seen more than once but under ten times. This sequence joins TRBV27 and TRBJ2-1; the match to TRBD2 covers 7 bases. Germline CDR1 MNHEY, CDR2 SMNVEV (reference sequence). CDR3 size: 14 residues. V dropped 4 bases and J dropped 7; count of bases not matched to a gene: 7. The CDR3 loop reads CASSSVGGGNEQFF. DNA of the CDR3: TGTGCCAGCAGTTCCGTTGGGGGGGGGAATGAGCAGTTCTTC.

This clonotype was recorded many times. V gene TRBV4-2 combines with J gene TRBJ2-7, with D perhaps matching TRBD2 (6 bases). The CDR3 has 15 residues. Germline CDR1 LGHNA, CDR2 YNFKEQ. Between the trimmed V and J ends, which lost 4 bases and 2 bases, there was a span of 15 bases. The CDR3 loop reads CASSLTRDFPYEQYV. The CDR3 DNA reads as TGTGCCAGCAGCCTCACAAGGGACTTTCCCTACGAGCAGTACGTC.

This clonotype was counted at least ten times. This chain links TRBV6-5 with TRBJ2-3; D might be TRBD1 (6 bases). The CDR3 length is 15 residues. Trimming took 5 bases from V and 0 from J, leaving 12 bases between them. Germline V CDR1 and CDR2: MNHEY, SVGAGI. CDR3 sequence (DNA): TGTGCCAGCAGTCTCCGGACAGCTAGCACAGATACGCAGTATTTT. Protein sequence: CASSLRTASTDTQYF.

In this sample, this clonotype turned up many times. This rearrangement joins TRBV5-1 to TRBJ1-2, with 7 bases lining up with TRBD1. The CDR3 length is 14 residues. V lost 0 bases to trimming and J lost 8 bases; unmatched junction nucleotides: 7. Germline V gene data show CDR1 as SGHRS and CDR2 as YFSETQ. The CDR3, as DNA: TGCGCCAGCAGCTTGGTGGCAGGGGGTGACGGCTACACCTTC. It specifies CASSLVAGGDGYTF. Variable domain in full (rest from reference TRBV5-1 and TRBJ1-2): KAGVTQTPRYLIKTRGQQVTLSCSPISGHRSVSWYQQTPGQGLQFLFEYFSETQRNKGNFPGRFSGRQFSNSRSEMNVSTLELGDSALYLCASSLVAGGDGYTFGSGTRLTVV.

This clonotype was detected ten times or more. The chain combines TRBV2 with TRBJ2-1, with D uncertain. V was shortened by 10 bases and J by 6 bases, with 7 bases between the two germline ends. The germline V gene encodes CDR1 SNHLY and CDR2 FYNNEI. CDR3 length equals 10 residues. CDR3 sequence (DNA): TGTGCCACCCGAGCCAATGAGCAGTTCTTC. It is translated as CATRANEQFF.

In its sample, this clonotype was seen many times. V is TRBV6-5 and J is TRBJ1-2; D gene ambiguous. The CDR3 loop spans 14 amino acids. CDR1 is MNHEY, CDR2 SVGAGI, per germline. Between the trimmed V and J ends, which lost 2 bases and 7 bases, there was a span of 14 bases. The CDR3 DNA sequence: TGTGCCAGCAGTTACAAGGGTAATACGGCTGGCTACACCTTC. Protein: CASSYKGNTAGYTF.

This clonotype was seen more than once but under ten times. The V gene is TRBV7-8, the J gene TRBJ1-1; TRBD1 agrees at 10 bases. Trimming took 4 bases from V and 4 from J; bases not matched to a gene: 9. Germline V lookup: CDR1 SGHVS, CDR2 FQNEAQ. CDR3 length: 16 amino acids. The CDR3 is CASSSGQGLLGTEAFF. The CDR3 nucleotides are TGTGCCAGCAGCTCGGGACAGGGGCTATTGGGCACTGAAGCTTTCTTT.

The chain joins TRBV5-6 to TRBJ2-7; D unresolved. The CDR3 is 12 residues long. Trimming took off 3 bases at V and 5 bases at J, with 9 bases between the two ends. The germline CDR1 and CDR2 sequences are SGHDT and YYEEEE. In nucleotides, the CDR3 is TGTGCCAGCAGCTCCCGGTGGCACGAGCAGTACTTC. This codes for CASSSRWHEQYF.

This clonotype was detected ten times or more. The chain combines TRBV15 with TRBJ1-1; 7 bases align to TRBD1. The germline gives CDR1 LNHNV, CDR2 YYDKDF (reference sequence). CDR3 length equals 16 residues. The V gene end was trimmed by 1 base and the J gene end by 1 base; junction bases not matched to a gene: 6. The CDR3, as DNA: TGTGCCACCAGCAGAGGACAGGGTAGGGGGAACACTGAAGCTTTCTTT. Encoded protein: CATSRGQGRGNTEAFF. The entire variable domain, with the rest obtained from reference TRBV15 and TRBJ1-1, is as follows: DAMVIQNPRYQVTQFGKPVTLSCSQTLNHNVMYWYQQKSSQAPKLLFHYYDKDFNNEADTPDNFQSRRPNTSFCFLDIRSPGLGDTAMYLCATSRGQGRGNTEAFFGQGTRLTVV.

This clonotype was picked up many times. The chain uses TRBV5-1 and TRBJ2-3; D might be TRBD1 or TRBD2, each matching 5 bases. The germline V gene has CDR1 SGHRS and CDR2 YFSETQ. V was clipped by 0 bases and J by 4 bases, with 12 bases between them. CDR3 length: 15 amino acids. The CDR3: CASSLEGRSSDTQYF. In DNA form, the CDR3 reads TGCGCCAGCAGCTTGGAGGGACGGAGCTCAGATACGCAGTATTTT.

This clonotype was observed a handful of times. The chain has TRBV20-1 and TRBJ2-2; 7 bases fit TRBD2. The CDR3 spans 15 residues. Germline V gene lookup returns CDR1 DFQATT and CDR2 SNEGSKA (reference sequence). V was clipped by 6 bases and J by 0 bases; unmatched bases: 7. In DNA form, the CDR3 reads TGCAGTGCCGCCCTCCGGGGGGCGAACACCGGGGAGCTGTTTTTT. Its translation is CSAALRGANTGELFF.

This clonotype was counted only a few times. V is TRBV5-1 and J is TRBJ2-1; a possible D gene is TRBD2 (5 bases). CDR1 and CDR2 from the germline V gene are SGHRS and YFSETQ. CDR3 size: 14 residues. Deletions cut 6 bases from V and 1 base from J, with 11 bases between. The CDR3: CASTAERSYNEQFF. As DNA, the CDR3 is TGCGCCAGCACAGCGGAGAGATCCTACAATGAGCAGTTCTTC.

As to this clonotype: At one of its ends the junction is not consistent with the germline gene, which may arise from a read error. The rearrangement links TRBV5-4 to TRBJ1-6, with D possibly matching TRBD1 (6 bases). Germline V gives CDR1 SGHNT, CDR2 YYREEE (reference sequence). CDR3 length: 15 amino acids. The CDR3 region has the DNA TGTGCCAGCAGCTCACAGGGAGTGAGTGGTTCACCCCTCAACTTT. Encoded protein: CASSSQGVSGSPLNF.

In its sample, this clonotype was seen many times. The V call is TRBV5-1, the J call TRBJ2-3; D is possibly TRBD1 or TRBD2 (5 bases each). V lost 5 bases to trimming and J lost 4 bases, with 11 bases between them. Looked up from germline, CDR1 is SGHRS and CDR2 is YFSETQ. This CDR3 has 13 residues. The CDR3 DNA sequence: TGCGCCAGCAGTTTCGGGGCGGCAGATACGCAGTATTTT. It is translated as CASSFGAADTQYF.

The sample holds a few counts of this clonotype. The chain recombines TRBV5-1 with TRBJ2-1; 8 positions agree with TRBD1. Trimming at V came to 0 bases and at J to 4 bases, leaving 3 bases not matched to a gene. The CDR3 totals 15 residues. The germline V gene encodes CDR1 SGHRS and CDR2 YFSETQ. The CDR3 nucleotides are TGCGCCAGCAGCTTGGGGCAGGGGGCGTACAATGAGCAGTTCTTC. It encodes CASSLGQGAYNEQFF.

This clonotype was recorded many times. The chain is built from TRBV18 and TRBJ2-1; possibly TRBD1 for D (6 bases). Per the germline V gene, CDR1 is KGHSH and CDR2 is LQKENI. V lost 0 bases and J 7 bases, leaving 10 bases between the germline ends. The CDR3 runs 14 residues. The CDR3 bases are TGTGCCAGCTCACCACCCGCAGGGGATAATGAGCAGTTCTTC. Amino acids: CASSPPAGDNEQFF.

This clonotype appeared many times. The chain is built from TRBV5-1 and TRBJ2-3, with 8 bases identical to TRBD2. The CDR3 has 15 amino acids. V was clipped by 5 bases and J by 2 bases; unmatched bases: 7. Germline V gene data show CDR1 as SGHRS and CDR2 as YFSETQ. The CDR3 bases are TGCGCCAGCAGATATTTAGCGGGGACCACAGATACGCAGTATTTT. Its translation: CASRYLAGTTDTQYF.

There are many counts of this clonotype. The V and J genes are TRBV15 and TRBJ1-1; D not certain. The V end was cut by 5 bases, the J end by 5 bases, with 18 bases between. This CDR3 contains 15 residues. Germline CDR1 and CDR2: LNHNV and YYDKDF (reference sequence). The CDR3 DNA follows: TGTGCCACCAGCCCATACCCCGGGCCGAGAACTGAAGCTTTCTTT. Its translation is CATSPYPGPRTEAFF.

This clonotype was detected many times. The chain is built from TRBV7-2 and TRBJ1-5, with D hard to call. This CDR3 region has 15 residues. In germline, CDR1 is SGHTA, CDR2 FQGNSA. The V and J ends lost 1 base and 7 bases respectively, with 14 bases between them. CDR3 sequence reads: CASSLGPQVEQPQHF. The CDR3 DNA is TGTGCCAGCAGCTTAGGACCTCAGGTGGAACAGCCCCAGCATTTT.

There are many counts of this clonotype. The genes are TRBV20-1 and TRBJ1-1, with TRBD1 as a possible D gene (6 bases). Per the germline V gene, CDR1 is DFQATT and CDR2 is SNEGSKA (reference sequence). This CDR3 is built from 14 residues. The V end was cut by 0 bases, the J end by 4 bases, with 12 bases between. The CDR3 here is CSARDGRGSTEAFF. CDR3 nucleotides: TGCAGTGCTAGAGATGGCAGGGGAAGCACTGAAGCTTTCTTT.

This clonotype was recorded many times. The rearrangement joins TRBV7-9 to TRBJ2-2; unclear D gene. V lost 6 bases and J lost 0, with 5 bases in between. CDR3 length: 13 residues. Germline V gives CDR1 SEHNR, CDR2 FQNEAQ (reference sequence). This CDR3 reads CASRASNTGELFF. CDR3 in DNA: TGTGCCAGCAGGGCCTCGAACACCGGGGAGCTGTTTTTT.

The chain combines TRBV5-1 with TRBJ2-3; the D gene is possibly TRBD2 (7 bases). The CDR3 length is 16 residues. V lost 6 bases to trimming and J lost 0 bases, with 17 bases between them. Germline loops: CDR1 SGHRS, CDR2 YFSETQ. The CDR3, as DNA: TGCGCCAGCAAGAGTGGGGGGGCCCATAGCACAGATACGCAGTATTTT. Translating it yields CASKSGGAHSTDTQYF.

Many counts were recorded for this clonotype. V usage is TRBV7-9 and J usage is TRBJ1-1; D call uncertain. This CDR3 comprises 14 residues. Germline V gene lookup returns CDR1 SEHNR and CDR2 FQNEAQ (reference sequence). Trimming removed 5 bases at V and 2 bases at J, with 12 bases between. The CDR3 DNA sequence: TGTGCCAGCAGCCCCCCATACATAAACACTGAAGCTTTCTTT. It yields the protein CASSPPYINTEAFF.

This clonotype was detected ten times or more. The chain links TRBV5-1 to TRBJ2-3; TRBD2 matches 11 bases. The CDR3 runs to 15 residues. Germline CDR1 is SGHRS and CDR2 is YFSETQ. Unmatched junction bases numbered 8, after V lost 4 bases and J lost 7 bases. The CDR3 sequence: CASSETGTSGNTQYF. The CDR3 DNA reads TGCGCCAGCAGCGAAACCGGGACTAGCGGCAATACGCAGTATTTT.